The 19 T cell receptor beta chains reported below all come from one sample, sequenced in a study of blood T cell repertoires in COVID-19. TCRdb's table, derived via immunoSEQ multiplex PCR, lists solely in-frame clones and lacks some. Altogether more than 200,000 clones are present, 86% being singletons, with the ten largest covering approximately 2%. Material: peripheral blood. The receptor source for this set is a man aged 25-45 years with active or convalescent COVID-19.

CDR3 DNA: TGCGCCAGCAGCCAAGGCCCTTTCGCGGGTTCCAATGAGCAGTTCTTC. It encodes CASSQGPFAGSNEQFF. This rearrangement joins TRBV4-3 to TRBJ2-1; a weak D match, TRBD2 (5 bases). The CDR3 runs 16 residues. Trimming took off 1 base at V and 6 bases at J, with 16 bases between the two ends. Germline V gives CDR1 LGHNA, CDR2 YSLEER.

This chain joins TRBV7-3 and TRBJ2-7; TRBD1 is a possible D gene (8 bases). Trimming pared 3 bases from V and 2 bases from J, leaving 14 bases between. In germline, CDR1 is SGHTA, CDR2 FQGTGA. The CDR3 sequence is 15 residues long. CDR3 loop: CASSFGAGQAYEQYF. CDR3 in DNA: TGTGCCAGCAGCTTTGGAGCGGGACAGGCCTACGAGCAGTACTTC.

The CDR3 coding sequence is TGTGCCAGCACCCTGTTGGACAGCTCCTACAATGAGCAGTTCTTC. It yields the protein CASTLLDSSYNEQFF. This chain uses TRBV27 with TRBJ2-1, with D possibly TRBD1 on 6 matching bases. This CDR3 region has 15 residues. Trimming shortened V by 7 bases and J by 0 bases, and 13 bases separated the two germline ends. Germline CDR1 reads MNHEY; CDR2 reads SMNVEV (reference sequence).

This clone was detected only a few times. The chain uses TRBV4-3 and TRBJ2-1; D is perhaps TRBD1 (5 bases). The V gene lost 0 bases and the J gene lost 10 bases, with 16 bases spanning the gap. The CDR3 is made up of 15 amino acids. Germline CDR1 and CDR2: LGHNA and YSLEER. CDR3 sequence (DNA): TGCGCCAGCAGCCAAGACCTCGACAGCTTTTGGGAGCAGTTCTTC. This gives the protein CASSQDLDSFWEQFF.

This clone has only one observation. The V and J genes are TRBV24-1 and TRBJ2-5; weak D call: TRBD1 (5 bases). CDR1 is KGHDR and CDR2 is SFDVKD in the germline V gene. The CDR3 is 12 amino acids. The ends were cut back, 3 bases at V and 7 bases at J, with 8 bases in the middle. CDR3 loop: CATSDPTGTQYF. The CDR3 nucleotides read TGTGCCACCAGTGATCCTACAGGGACCCAGTACTTC.

The chain recombines TRBV5-4 with TRBJ2-7, with TRBD1 matching over 11 bases. Germline V gives CDR1 SGHNT, CDR2 YYREEE (reference sequence). V lost 5 bases, J lost 3 bases, and 4 bases stayed unmatched. The CDR3 runs to 14 residues. The CDR3: CASSSGTGGYEQYF. In nucleotides, the CDR3 is TGTGCCAGCAGTTCCGGGACAGGGGGCTACGAGCAGTACTTC.

This chain connects TRBV7-6 to TRBJ1-3, with a weak D call TRBD1 (5 bases). The CDR3 loop spans 14 amino acids. Germline CDR1 SGHVS, CDR2 FNYEAQ. Trimming took 1 base from V and 6 from J, leaving 10 bases between them. CDR3 DNA sequence: TGTGCCAGCAGCTTAGTAGGGGAGGCAAACACCATATATTTT. It is translated as CASSLVGEANTIYF.

V is TRBV4-1 and J is TRBJ1-5, with 7 bases aligning to TRBD1. The V gene end was trimmed by 1 base and the J gene end by 7 bases; junction bases not matched to a gene: 16. CDR1 and CDR2 from the germline V gene are MGHRA and YSYEKL. This CDR3 is built from 18 residues. The CDR3 DNA reads as TGCGCCAGCAGCCAAGGACAGGGATTTAGGGGGGCGGGACAGCCCCAGCATTTT. Translation: CASSQGQGFRGAGQPQHF.

The chain uses TRBV30 and TRBJ2-5; 8 bases are a match to TRBD1. Per germline, CDR1 GTSNPN and CDR2 SVGIG (reference sequence). The V segment lost 2 bases and the J segment 3 bases; nucleotides outside the gene matches: 14. CDR3 length: 17 amino acids. The CDR3 bases are TGTGCCTGGAGTTTGGGGGCAGGGGGCCATTTAGAAGAGACCCAGTACTTC. It codes for CAWSLGAGGHLEETQYF. Drawing the rest from reference TRBV30 and TRBJ2-5, the complete variable domain is SQTIHQWPATLVQPVGSPLSLECTVEGTSNPNLYWYRQAAGRGLQLLFYSVGIGQISSEVPQNLSASRPQDRQFILSSKKLLLSDSGFYLCAWSLGAGGHLEETQYFGPGTRLLVL.

The rearrangement links TRBV9 to TRBJ2-3, with D possibly being TRBD2 (6 bases). Germline values: CDR1 SGDLS, CDR2 YYNGEE. This CDR3 is 15 amino acids long. Trimming took 0 bases from V and 2 from J, leaving 10 bases between them. CDR3 residues: CASSVAGRFTDTQYF. Written as DNA, the CDR3 is TGTGCCAGCAGCGTAGCGGGGAGGTTCACAGATACGCAGTATTTT.

This clone was counted a few times. The rearrangement uses TRBV5-4 and TRBJ1-5; TRBD1 aligns across 8 bases. This CDR3 has 18 amino acids. Germline lookup yields CDR1 SGHNT and CDR2 YYREEE (reference sequence). V was pared by 5 bases and J by 5 bases, with 18 bases of the junction left unmatched. The chain's CDR3 is CASSHSRQGNYLDQPQHF. The CDR3 coding sequence is TGTGCCAGCAGTCACTCAAGACAGGGGAATTATCTAGATCAGCCCCAGCATTTT.

The J gene is TRBJ2-1, the V gene TRBV9; TRBD2 aligns across 10 bases. The junction had 11 bases not matched to a gene; V was cut back by 4 bases and J by 10 bases. CDR3 length: 15 amino acids. The germline V gene has CDR1 SGDLS and CDR2 YYNGEE. CDR3 sequence reads: CASSPAASGGGEQFF. The CDR3 nucleotides are TGTGCCAGCAGCCCGGCGGCTAGCGGGGGAGGAGAGCAGTTCTTC.

In this sample, this clone turned up once. The chain employs TRBV7-8 and TRBJ2-5; tentative D call: TRBD2 (5 bases). Germline CDR1 reads SGHVS; CDR2 reads FQNEAQ. There are 15 residues in the CDR3. Trimming removed 7 bases at V and 4 bases at J, with 19 bases between. CDR3 nucleotide sequence: TGTGCCAGCACCAACCAGCCGGGCCGGGGAGAGACCCAGTACTTC. This translates into CASTNQPGRGETQYF.

The chain links TRBV7-7 to TRBJ2-3, with D possibly being TRBD2 (5 bases). Trimming took off 1 base at V and 2 bases at J, with 13 bases between the two ends. This CDR3 spans 16 amino acids. Germline V CDR1 and CDR2: SSHAT, FNYEAQ (reference sequence). The DNA for the CDR3 is TGTGCCAGCAGCTTAGGGGCCAGCGGATCCACAGATACGCAGTATTTT. This encodes CASSLGASGSTDTQYF. Complete variable domain (other parts from reference TRBV7-7 and TRBJ2-3): GAGVSQSPRYKVTKRGQDVTLRCDPISSHATLYWYQQALGQGPEFLTYFNYEAQPDKSGLPSDRFSAERPEGSISTLTIQRTEQRDSAMYRCASSLGASGSTDTQYFGPGTRLTVL.

CDR3 nucleotide sequence: TGTGCCTGGAGTGGTGGGGCCGGAGTCTCAACTAACTATGGCTACACCTTC. Amino acid sequence: CAWSGGAGVSTNYGYTF. V and J are TRBV30 and TRBJ1-2, with TRBD1 as a possible D gene (5 bases). V lost 1 base, J lost 0 bases, and 18 bases lay in between. This CDR3 comprises 17 residues. Germline V lookup: CDR1 GTSNPN, CDR2 SVGIG (reference sequence).

The V gene is TRBV7-3, the J gene TRBJ2-3, with 10 nucleotides matching TRBD2. This CDR3 comprises 15 residues. CDR1 and CDR2 from the germline V gene are SGHTA and FQGTGA. Trimming cost V 6 bases and J 3 bases; bases outside gene matches: 6. CDR3 sequence: CASRKSGGATDTQYF. CDR3 DNA sequence: TGTGCCAGCAGAAAAAGCGGGGGGGCTACAGATACGCAGTATTTT.

This clone has just one count. CDR3 sequence: CASSLRGPPSYSPLHF. As DNA, the CDR3 is TGTGCCAGCAGCTTGAGGGGCCCGCCCTCATATTCACCCCTCCACTTT. The chain uses TRBV5-6 and TRBJ1-6, with D perhaps TRBD1 (5 bases). Trimming removed 1 base at V and 8 bases at J, with 16 bases between. The CDR3 has 16 amino acids. Per the germline V gene, CDR1 is SGHDT and CDR2 is YYEEEE.

The rearrangement links TRBV7-9 to TRBJ1-1; D unclear. V shed 3 bases and J shed 2 bases, with 7 bases lying between them. This CDR3 spans 13 amino acids. The germline V gene has CDR1 SEHNR and CDR2 FQNEAQ (reference sequence). For the CDR3, the DNA is TGTGCCAGCAGCTTCGGAGGAAACACTGAAGCTTTCTTT. This gives the protein CASSFGGNTEAFF.

The chain links TRBV4-2 to TRBJ2-7, with a weak D call TRBD1 (6 bases). Trimming left V 0 bases short and J 2 bases short, with 17 bases between. This CDR3 is built from 17 residues. The germline V gene encodes CDR1 LGHNA and CDR2 YNFKEQ. Here the CDR3 reads CASSQDISRGRPYEQYF. In DNA, the CDR3 is TGTGCCAGCAGCCAAGATATTTCGAGGGGGAGACCCTACGAGCAGTACTTC.